This entry lists 20 T cell receptor beta chains sequenced from one sample in a study of shared clonotypes between healthy human individuals (dated by TCRdb to 2018 to 2021). The library was generated by the immunoSEQ multiplex PCR assay. The table comes from immuneACCESS by way of TCRdb, which keeps in-frame sequences with V and J called. Part of the clones is missing from these tables; in studies checked, under half for an unresolved V gene and the rest for unknown reasons. This sample gives 2.5 million or so clones in total; around 94% of them show up just once. Together, the top ten hold about 0.13% of the sample. Material for sequencing was naive CD4+ T cells sorted from blood. The meaning of the sample's cell subset or site label: CD45RA+ positively selected. The receptors derive from a man aged 18-30 years in good health.

This chain joins TRBV5-1 and TRBJ2-5, with D possibly TRBD2 on 6 matching bases. CDR1 and CDR2 from the germline V gene are SGHRS and YFSETQ. The CDR3 has 15 residues. V lost 5 bases to trimming and J lost 4 bases, with 18 bases between them. CDR3 loop: CASSSLKEGRETQYF. In nucleotides, the CDR3 is TGCGCCAGCAGTTCCTTAAAGGAGGGCCGAGAGACCCAGTACTTC.

The chain is built from TRBV11-3 and TRBJ2-2; 9 bases line up with TRBD2. CDR3 size: 16 residues. V dropped 5 bases and J dropped 4; count of bases not matched to a gene: 8. CDR1 SGHNT and CDR2 YENEEA come from the germline V gene. The DNA for the CDR3 is TGTGCCAGCAGCCCCCGGTCTAGCGGGATCACCGGGGAGCTGTTTTTT. Protein: CASSPRSSGITGELFF.

The chain couples TRBV9 to TRBJ2-1; 10 bases map to TRBD2. The germline V gene encodes CDR1 SGDLS and CDR2 YYNGEE. The CDR3 contains 15 residues. J lost 6 bases, V lost 3 bases, and 6 bases had no gene match. The CDR3 loop reads CASSGTSGIINEQFF. CDR3 bases: TGTGCCAGCAGCGGAACTAGCGGGATTATCAATGAGCAGTTCTTC.

The CDR3 coding sequence is TGTGCCAGCACTGACGGACGCACAGATACGCAGTATTTT. Amino acid sequence: CASTDGRTDTQYF. This chain uses TRBV9 with TRBJ2-3; D remains ambiguous. Germline CDR1 is SGDLS and CDR2 is YYNGEE. V was cut by 6 bases and J by 1 base, with 9 bases left in between. This CDR3 region has 13 residues.

This sequence joins TRBV6-5 and TRBJ2-7; D gene ambiguous. The CDR3 runs to 14 residues. Germline V gives CDR1 MNHEY, CDR2 SVGAGI. V lost 0 bases and J 3 bases, leaving 9 bases between the germline ends. The DNA for the CDR3 is TGTGCCAGCAGTTACTCGAGCTGGCACTACGAGCAGTACTTC. Translated, it gives CASSYSSWHYEQYF.

J is TRBJ1-2 and V is TRBV2; no definite D call. Germline CDR1 reads SNHLY; CDR2 reads FYNNEI. This CDR3 is built from 14 residues. V lost 3 bases and J 2 bases, leaving 10 bases between the germline ends. The CDR3 DNA reads as TGTGCCAGCAGTGAGGGAGTACAGAACTATGGCTACACCTTC. Its protein product is CASSEGVQNYGYTF.

CDR3 bases: TGCACCAGCAGCCAAGATCCTTGGGGTCTCCCTGACCCAGAGACCCAGTACTTC. Translated, it gives CTSSQDPWGLPDPETQYF. This chain joins TRBV1 and TRBJ2-5. TRBV1 is termed a pseudogene. This CDR3 comprises 18 residues.

The genes are TRBV27 and TRBJ1-6; the match to TRBD1 covers 7 bases. V lost 0 bases, J lost 7 bases, and 9 bases stayed unmatched. There are 17 residues in the CDR3. Germline V gives CDR1 MNHEY, CDR2 SMNVEV (reference sequence). The CDR3 coding sequence is TGTGCCAGCAGTTTATCGGTGGGGACAGCGTGGAATTCACCCCTCCACTTT. Translation: CASSLSVGTAWNSPLHF.

CDR3 in DNA: TGTGCCTGGAGTCCTAAGGGCGAGCAGTACTTC. Amino acid sequence: CAWSPKGEQYF. V is TRBV30 and J is TRBJ2-7; no clear D. V was trimmed by 2 bases and J by 6 bases, leaving 8 bases between them. The CDR3 extends over 11 amino acids. CDR1 and CDR2 (germline): GTSNPN, SVGIG (reference sequence).

The chain employs TRBV15 and TRBJ2-5; no clear D gene. This CDR3 is 13 amino acids long. Germline CDR1 LNHNV, CDR2 YYDKDF (reference sequence). Trimming stripped 1 base from V and 3 bases from J, with 6 bases between. Here the CDR3 reads CATSRAQKETQYF. CDR3 coding DNA: TGTGCCACCAGCAGAGCACAGAAAGAGACCCAGTACTTC.

This chain links TRBV10-3 with TRBJ1-3; D call uncertain. Germline CDR1 reads ENHRY; CDR2 reads SYGVKD. The ends were cut back, 0 bases at V and 4 bases at J, with 16 bases in the middle. The CDR3 length is 17 residues. The CDR3: CAISESPDLTWGNTIYF. CDR3 bases: TGTGCCATCAGTGAGTCACCGGACTTAACTTGGGGAAACACCATATATTTT.

This chain uses TRBV27 with TRBJ2-5; D is undetermined. The germline gives CDR1 MNHEY, CDR2 SMNVEV (reference sequence). Trimming pared 6 bases from V and 3 bases from J, leaving 11 bases between. The CDR3 runs 13 residues. CDR3 region: CASRRIDKETQYF. For the CDR3, the DNA is TGTGCCAGCAGAAGGATAGACAAAGAGACCCAGTACTTC.

The chain links TRBV2 to TRBJ2-1; no definite D call. The germline V and J ends were trimmed by 4 bases and 8 bases, with 9 bases remaining between them. The CDR3 sequence is 12 residues long. Germline V gene sequence: CDR1 SNHLY, CDR2 FYNNEI. The CDR3 loop reads CASSGPGHEQFF. The CDR3 nucleotides are TGTGCCAGCAGTGGACCCGGGCATGAGCAGTTCTTC.

The chain employs TRBV2 and TRBJ2-1; D gene unclear. With 9 bases removed from V and 8 bases from J, the gap between germline ends came to 11 bases. The length of the CDR3 is 11 residues. Germline V CDR1 and CDR2: SNHLY, FYNNEI. This chain's CDR3 is CASSMFDEQFF. The CDR3, as DNA: TGTGCCAGTTCGATGTTCGATGAGCAGTTCTTC. Drawing the rest from reference TRBV2 and TRBJ2-1, the complete variable domain is EPEVTQTPSHQVTQMGQEVILRCVPISNHLYFYWYRQILGQKVEFLVSFYNNEISEKSEIFDDQFSVERPDGSNFTLKIRSTKLEDSAMYFCASSMFDEQFFGPGTRLTVL.

The chain recombines TRBV11-2 with TRBJ2-3, with 10 nucleotides matching TRBD2. The CDR3 has 17 amino acids. V trimming: 6 bases; J trimming: 3 bases; junction bases outside the gene matches: 12. Germline V gene sequence: CDR1 SGHAT, CDR2 FQNNGV. CDR3 loop: CASSTLAGGLFTDTQYF. The CDR3 nucleotides read TGTGCCAGCAGTACCTTAGCGGGAGGACTTTTTACAGATACGCAGTATTTT.

Remarks on this clone: The junction does not match germline at one end; this may be a read error. This chain links TRBV7-7 with TRBJ2-7; 11 nucleotides line up with TRBD2. This CDR3 is 15 amino acids long. Germline-derived CDR1 and CDR2 are SSHAT and FNYEAQ (reference sequence). Written as DNA, the CDR3 is TGTGCTAGCACTTTTACTAGCGGGAGATCCTCCGAGCAGTACTTC. Protein product: CASTFTSGRSSEQYF.

This rearrangement joins TRBV6-5 to TRBJ2-2; 10 positions agree with TRBD2. The CDR3 loop spans 15 amino acids. The V segment lost 6 bases and the J segment 5 bases; nucleotides outside the gene matches: 6. Germline CDR1 is MNHEY and CDR2 is SVGAGI. This CDR3 reads CASRLAGGGTGELFF. The CDR3, as DNA: TGTGCCAGCAGATTAGCGGGGGGAGGTACCGGGGAGCTGTTTTTT.

V and J are TRBV5-4 and TRBJ1-5; no firm D call. This CDR3 region has 13 residues. Germline assignment: CDR1 SGHNT and CDR2 YYREEE (reference sequence). The ends were cut back, 0 bases at V and 4 bases at J, with 5 bases in the middle. This chain's CDR3 is CASSLGENQPQHF. The CDR3 DNA sequence: TGTGCCAGCAGCTTGGGGGAAAATCAGCCCCAGCATTTT.

CDR3 residues: CASGLDRTAAGELFF. CDR3 in DNA: TGTGCTAGTGGTTTGGACAGGACGGCGGCCGGGGAGCTGTTTTTT. J is TRBJ2-2 and V is TRBV12-5; D is perhaps TRBD1 (5 bases). Trimming removed 1 base from V and 6 bases from J, with 12 bases in between. CDR3 length: 15 amino acids. The germline CDR1 and CDR2 sequences are LGHNT and FRNRAP.

The CDR3: CSGYGGRDGELFF. In nucleotides, the CDR3 is TGCAGCGGGTACGGGGGGCGAGACGGGGAGCTGTTTTTT. The J gene is TRBJ2-2, the V gene TRBV29-1; tentative D call: TRBD2 (7 bases). CDR3 length: 13 residues. The V end was cut by 7 bases, the J end by 7 bases, with 16 bases between. Germline lookup yields CDR1 SQVTM and CDR2 ANQGSEA.